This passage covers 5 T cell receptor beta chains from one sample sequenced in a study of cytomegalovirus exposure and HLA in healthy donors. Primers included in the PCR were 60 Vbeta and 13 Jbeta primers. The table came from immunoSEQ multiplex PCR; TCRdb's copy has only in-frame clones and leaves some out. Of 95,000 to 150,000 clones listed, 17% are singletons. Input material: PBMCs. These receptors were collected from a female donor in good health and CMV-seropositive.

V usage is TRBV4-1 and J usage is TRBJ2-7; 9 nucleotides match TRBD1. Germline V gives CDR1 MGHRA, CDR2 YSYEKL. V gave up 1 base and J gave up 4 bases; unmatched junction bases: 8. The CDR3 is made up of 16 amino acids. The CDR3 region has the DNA TGCGCCAGCAGCCAAGGAGTCGGGACAGGGCTATACGAGCAGTACTTC. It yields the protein CASSQGVGTGLYEQYF.

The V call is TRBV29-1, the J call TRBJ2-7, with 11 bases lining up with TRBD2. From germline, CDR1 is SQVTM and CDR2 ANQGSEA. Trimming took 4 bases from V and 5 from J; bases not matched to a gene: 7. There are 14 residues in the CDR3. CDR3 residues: CSVGGGLAANEQYF. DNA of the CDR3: TGCAGCGTTGGGGGGGGACTAGCGGCGAACGAGCAGTACTTC.

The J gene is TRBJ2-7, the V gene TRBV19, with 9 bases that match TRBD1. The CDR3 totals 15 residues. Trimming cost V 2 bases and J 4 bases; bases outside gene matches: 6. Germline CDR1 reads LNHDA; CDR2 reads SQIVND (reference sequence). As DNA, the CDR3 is TGTGCCAGTAGTATACCGGGACAGGGTTGGTACGAGCAGTACTTC. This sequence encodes CASSIPGQGWYEQYF.

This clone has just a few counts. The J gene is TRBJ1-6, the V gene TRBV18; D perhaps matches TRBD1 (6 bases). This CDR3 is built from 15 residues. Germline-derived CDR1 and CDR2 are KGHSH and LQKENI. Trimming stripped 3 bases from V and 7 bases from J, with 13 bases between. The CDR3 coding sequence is TGTGCCAGCTCACCTGGGGGCCCTTTCAATTCACCCCTCCACTTT. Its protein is CASSPGGPFNSPLHF.

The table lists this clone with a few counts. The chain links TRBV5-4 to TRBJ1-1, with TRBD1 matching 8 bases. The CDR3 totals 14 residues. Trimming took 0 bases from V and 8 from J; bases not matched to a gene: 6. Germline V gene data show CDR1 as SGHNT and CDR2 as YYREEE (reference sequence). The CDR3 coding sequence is TGTGCCAGCAGCTTGGACAGGGGGTTTTCGGAAGCTTTCTTT. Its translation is CASSLDRGFSEAFF.